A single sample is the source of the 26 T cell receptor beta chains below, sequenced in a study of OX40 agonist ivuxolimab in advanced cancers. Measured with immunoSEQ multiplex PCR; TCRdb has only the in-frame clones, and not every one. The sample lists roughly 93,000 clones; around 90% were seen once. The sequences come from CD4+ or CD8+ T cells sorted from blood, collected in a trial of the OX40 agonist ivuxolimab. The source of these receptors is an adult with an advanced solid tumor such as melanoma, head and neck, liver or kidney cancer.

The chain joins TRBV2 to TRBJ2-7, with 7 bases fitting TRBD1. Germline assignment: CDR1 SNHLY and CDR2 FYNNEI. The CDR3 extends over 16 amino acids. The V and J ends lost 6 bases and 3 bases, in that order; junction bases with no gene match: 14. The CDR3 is CASSHSPGQNNYEQYF. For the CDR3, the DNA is TGTGCCAGCAGCCATTCCCCGGGACAGAATAACTACGAGCAGTACTTC.

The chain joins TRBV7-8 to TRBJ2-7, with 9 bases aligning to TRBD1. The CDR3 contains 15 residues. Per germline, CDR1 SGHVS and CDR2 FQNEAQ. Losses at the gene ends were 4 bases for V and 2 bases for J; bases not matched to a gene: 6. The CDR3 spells CASSSPGQGAYEQYF. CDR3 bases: TGTGCCAGCAGCTCTCCGGGACAGGGAGCCTACGAGCAGTACTTC.

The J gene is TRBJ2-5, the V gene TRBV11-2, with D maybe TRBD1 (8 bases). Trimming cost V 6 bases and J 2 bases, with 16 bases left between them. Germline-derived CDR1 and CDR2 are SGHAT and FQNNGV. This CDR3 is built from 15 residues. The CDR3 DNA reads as TGTGCCAGCAGAGGGTACAGGGGGGGACAAGAGACCCAGTACTTC. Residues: CASRGYRGGQETQYF.

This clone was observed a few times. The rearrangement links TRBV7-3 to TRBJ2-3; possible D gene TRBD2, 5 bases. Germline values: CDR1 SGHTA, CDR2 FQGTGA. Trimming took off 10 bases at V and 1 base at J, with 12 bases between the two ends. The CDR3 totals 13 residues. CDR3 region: CATGKSRTDTQYF. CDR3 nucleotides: TGTGCCACCGGGAAAAGCCGCACAGATACGCAGTATTTT.

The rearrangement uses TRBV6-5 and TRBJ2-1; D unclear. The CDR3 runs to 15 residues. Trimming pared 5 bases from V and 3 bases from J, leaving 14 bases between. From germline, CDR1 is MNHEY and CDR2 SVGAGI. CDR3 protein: CASSRVRANYNEQFF. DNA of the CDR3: TGTGCCAGCAGTCGTGTCCGGGCCAACTACAATGAGCAGTTCTTC.

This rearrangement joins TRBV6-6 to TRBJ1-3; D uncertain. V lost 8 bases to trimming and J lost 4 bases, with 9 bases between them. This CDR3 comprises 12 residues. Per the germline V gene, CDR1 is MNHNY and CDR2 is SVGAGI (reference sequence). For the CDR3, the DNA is TGTGCCAGCCGTCGTGGGGGAAACACCATATATTTT. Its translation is CASRRGGNTIYF.

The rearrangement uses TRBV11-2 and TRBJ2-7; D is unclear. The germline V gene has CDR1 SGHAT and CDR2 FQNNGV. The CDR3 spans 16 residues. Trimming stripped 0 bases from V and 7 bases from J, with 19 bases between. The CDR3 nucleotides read TGTGCCAGCAGCTTAGATCTACGCCATTCTCAAGGGGAGCAGTACTTC. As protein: CASSLDLRHSQGEQYF.

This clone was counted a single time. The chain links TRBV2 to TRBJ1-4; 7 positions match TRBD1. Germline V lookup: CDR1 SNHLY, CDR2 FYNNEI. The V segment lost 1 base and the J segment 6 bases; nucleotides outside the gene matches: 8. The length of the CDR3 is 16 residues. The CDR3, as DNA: TGTGCCAGCAGTGAAGTCTCTATAGGACAGGATGAAAAACTGTTTTTT. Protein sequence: CASSEVSIGQDEKLFF.

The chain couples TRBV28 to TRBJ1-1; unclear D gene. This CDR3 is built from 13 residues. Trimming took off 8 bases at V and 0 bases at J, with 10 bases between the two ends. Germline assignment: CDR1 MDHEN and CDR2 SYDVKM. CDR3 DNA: TGTGCCAGCTCACACAACATGAACACTGAAGCTTTCTTT. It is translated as CASSHNMNTEAFF.

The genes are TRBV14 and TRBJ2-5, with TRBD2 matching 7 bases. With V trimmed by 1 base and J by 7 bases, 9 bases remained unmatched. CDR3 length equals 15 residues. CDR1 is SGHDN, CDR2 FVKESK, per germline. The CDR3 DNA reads TGTGCCAGCAGCCAAGCATCGGGAGGAGAGGGGACCCAGTACTTC. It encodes CASSQASGGEGTQYF.

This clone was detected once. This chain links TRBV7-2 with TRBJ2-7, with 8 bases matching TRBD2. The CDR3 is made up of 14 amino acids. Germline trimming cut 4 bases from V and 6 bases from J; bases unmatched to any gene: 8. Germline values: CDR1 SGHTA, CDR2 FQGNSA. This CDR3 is CASSSHGRAGEQYF. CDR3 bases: TGTGCCAGCAGCTCTCACGGGAGGGCGGGCGAGCAGTACTTC.

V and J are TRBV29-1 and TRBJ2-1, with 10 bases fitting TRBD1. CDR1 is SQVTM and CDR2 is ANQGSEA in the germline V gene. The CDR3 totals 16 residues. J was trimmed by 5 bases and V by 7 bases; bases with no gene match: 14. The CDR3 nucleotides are TGCAGCGCCAATGCACCGGGACAGGGGTTGAACAATGAGCAGTTCTTC. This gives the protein CSANAPGQGLNNEQFF.

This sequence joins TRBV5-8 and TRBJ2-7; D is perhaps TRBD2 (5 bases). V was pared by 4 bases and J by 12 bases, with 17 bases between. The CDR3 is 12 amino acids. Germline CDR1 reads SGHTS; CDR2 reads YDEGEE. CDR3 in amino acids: CASSPRFGERYF. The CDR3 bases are TGTGCCAGCAGCCCCCGCTTCGGGGAACGGTACTTC.

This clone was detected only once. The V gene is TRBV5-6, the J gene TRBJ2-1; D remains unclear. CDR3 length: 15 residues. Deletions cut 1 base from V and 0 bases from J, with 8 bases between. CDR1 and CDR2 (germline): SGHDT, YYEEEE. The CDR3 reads CASSLLASSYNEQFF. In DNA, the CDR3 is TGTGCCAGCAGCTTGCTGGCGAGCTCCTACAATGAGCAGTTCTTC.

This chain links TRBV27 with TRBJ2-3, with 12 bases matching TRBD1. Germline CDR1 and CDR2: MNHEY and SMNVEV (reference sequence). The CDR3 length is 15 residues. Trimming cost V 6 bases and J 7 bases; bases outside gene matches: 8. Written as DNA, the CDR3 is TGTGCCAGCAGCCCAGGGACAGGGGGCGCTAATACGCAGTATTTT. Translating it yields CASSPGTGGANTQYF.

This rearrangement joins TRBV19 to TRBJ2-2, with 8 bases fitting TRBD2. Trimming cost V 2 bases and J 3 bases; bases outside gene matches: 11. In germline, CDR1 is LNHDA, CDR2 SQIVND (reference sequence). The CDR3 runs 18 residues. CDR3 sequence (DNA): TGTGCCAGTAGTATATCCTCCGGACTAGCCGAATACACCGGGGAGCTGTTTTTT. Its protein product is CASSISSGLAEYTGELFF.

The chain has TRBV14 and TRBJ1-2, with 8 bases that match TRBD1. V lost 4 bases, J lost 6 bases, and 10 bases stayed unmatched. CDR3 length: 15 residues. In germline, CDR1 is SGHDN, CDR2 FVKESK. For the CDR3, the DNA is TGTGCCAGCAGCCCCCGGACAGGGCCCGGGGATGGCTACACCTTC. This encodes CASSPRTGPGDGYTF.

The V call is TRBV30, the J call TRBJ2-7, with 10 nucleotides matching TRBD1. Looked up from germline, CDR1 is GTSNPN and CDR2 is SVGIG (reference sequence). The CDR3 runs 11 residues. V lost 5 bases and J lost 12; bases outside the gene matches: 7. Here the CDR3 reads CAWGRGQGRYF. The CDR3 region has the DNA TGTGCCTGGGGACGGGGACAGGGGCGGTACTTC. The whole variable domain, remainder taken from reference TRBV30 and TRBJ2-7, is SQTIHQWPATLVQPVGSPLSLECTVEGTSNPNLYWYRQAAGRGLQLLFYSVGIGQISSEVPQNLSASRPQDRQFILSSKKLLLSDSGFYLCAWGRGQGRYFGPGTRLTVT.

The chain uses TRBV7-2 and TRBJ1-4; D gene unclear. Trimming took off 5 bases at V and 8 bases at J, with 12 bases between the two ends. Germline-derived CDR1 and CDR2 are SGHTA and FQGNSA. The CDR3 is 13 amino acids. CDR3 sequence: CASSPLGREKLFF. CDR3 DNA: TGTGCCAGCAGCCCCCTTGGGCGCGAAAAACTGTTTTTT.

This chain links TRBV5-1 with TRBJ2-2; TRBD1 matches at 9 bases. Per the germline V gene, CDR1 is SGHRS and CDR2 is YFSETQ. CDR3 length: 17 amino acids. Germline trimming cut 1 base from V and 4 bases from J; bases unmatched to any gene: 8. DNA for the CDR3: TGCGCCAGCAGCTTGAGGGACAGGGAGAGAAGCACCGGGGAGCTGTTTTTT. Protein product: CASSLRDRERSTGELFF.

Here the CDR3 reads CASSLSRTVATNEQFF. The CDR3 DNA follows: TGTGCCAGCTCACTTTCGAGGACAGTAGCTACCAATGAGCAGTTCTTC. This chain links TRBV18 with TRBJ2-1, with a possible D match to TRBD1 (6 bases). Trimming pared 4 bases from V and 6 bases from J, leaving 19 bases between. The V gene's germline CDR1 is KGHSH and CDR2 LQKENI. The length of the CDR3 is 16 residues.

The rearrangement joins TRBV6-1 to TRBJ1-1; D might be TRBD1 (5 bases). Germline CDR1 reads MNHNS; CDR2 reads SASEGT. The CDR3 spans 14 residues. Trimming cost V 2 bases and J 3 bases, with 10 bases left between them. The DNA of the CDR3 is TGTGCCAGCAGTGAACTGGGGCAGGACACTGAAGCTTTCTTT. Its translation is CASSELGQDTEAFF.

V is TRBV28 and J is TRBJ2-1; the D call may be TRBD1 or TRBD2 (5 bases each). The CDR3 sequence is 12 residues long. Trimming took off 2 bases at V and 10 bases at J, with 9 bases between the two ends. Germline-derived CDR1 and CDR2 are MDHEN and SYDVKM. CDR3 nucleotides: TGTGCCAGCAGTTTAAAGGGACGAGAGCAGTTCTTC. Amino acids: CASSLKGREQFF.

The CDR3, as DNA: TGTGCCAGCACCTTGTACGGGACAGGGGGAACAGATACGCAGTATTTT. Translating it yields CASTLYGTGGTDTQYF. The rearrangement links TRBV11-3 to TRBJ2-3; 11 bases line up with TRBD1. The CDR3 has 16 residues. The junction had 9 bases not matched to a gene; V was cut back by 7 bases and J by 3 bases. Looked up from germline, CDR1 is SGHNT and CDR2 is YENEEA.

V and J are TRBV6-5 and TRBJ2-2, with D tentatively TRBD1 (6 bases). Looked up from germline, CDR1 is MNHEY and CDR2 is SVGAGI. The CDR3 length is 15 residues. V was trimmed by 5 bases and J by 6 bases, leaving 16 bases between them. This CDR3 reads CASSKDSGVAGELFF. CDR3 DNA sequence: TGTGCCAGCAGTAAGGACTCAGGGGTTGCCGGGGAGCTGTTTTTT.

The CDR3: CASSSPRGIEYF. The CDR3, as DNA: TGTGCCAGCAGTTCTCCTAGGGGAATTGAGTACTTC. The rearrangement links TRBV6-5 to TRBJ2-7; perhaps TRBD1 as D (5 bases). CDR1 MNHEY and CDR2 SVGAGI come from the germline V gene. The CDR3 runs to 12 residues. V was cut by 4 bases and J by 11 bases, with 15 bases left in between.